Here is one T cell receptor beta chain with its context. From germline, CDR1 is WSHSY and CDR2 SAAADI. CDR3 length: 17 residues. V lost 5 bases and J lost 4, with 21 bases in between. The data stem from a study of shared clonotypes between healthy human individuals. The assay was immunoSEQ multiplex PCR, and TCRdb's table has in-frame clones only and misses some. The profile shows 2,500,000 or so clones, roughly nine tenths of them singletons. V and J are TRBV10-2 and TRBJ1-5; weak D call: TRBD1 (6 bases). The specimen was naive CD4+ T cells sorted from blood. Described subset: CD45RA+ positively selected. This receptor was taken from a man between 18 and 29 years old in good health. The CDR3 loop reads CASSSGAGIYGNQPQHF. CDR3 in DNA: TGCGCCAGCAGTTCGGGGGCCGGTATATATGGGAATCAGCCCCAGCATTTT.